A single sample is the source of the 28 T cell receptor beta chains below, sequenced in a study of blood T cells in healthy people across ages. A sample-barcoded 5' primer and a J-beta primer mix were used in a second PCR of about 6 to 11 cycles. TCRdb itself ran the 5' RACE reads through MiXCR, one entry per CDR3 protein. The repertoire includes over a million distinct CDR3 sequences, 42% of them detected once, and around 8% sits in the top ten. The sample was blood. The receptors were gathered from a woman between 18 and 30 years old in good health.

This chain's CDR3 is CSASSAGEETQYF. For the CDR3, the DNA is TGCAGTGCTAGTTCTGCGGGAGAAGAGACCCAGTACTTC. This chain joins TRBV20-1 and TRBJ2-5, with TRBD2 matching 7 bases. The CDR3 sequence is 13 residues long. V was clipped by 3 bases and J by 3 bases; unmatched bases: 4. Germline V lookup: CDR1 DFQATT, CDR2 SNEGSKA (reference sequence).

The table lists this clonotype with a few counts. This sequence joins TRBV4-2 and TRBJ2-1; the D gene is possibly TRBD1 (5 bases). Germline CDR1 reads LGHNA; CDR2 reads YNFKEQ. Trimming stripped 8 bases from V and 2 bases from J, with 16 bases between. The length of the CDR3 is 15 residues. CDR3 sequence: CASGATERPYNEQFF. The DNA of the CDR3 is TGTGCCAGCGGGGCCACAGAACGTCCCTACAATGAGCAGTTCTTC.

This clonotype was picked up a small number of times. The CDR3 protein is CATSGLVAYNEQFF. The CDR3, as DNA: TGTGCCACCAGCGGTCTCGTAGCCTACAATGAGCAGTTCTTC. V and J are TRBV24-1 and TRBJ2-1; D is unclear. The CDR3 is 14 residues long. CDR1 is KGHDR and CDR2 is SFDVKD in the germline V gene. Trimming removed 7 bases from V and 2 bases from J, with 11 bases in between.

The chain combines TRBV7-2 with TRBJ1-6; TRBD1 matches 10 bases. The CDR3 is 15 residues long. The junction had 7 bases not matched to a gene; V was cut back by 5 bases and J by 9 bases. Germline lookup yields CDR1 SGHTA and CDR2 FQGNSA. The CDR3 protein is CASSPKTGGTSPLHF. The CDR3 region has the DNA TGTGCCAGCAGCCCCAAGACAGGGGGCACTTCACCCCTCCACTTT.

The rearrangement uses TRBV5-1 and TRBJ2-1; the match to TRBD1 covers 10 bases. The CDR3 consists of 14 residues. Trimming at V came to 7 bases and at J to 8 bases, leaving 9 bases not matched to a gene. The germline V gene encodes CDR1 SGHRS and CDR2 YFSETQ. CDR3 sequence: CASSGTGDGDEQFF. DNA of the CDR3: TGCGCCAGCTCCGGGACAGGGGATGGCGATGAGCAGTTCTTC. Together with reference TRBV5-1 and TRBJ2-1, the CDR3 gives the full variable domain: KAGVTQTPRYLIKTRGQQVTLSCSPISGHRSVSWYQQTPGQGLQFLFEYFSETQRNKGNFPGRFSGRQFSNSRSEMNVSTLELGDSALYLCASSGTGDGDEQFFGPGTRLTVL.

Points on this clonotype: One junction end does not reproduce the germline sequence, and a read error may be involved. This chain uses TRBV12-3 or TRBV12-4 with TRBJ2-3; D unresolved. The CDR3 length is 12 residues. The CDR3 loop is CASRYSTDMQYF. CDR3 DNA: TGTGCCAGCAGGTATAGCACAGATATGCAGTATTTT.

The gene calls are TRBV25-1 and TRBJ1-1; a weak D match, TRBD1 (6 bases). CDR1 is MGHDK, CDR2 SYGVNS, per germline. V lost 3 bases and J lost 1, with 9 bases in between. The CDR3 contains 14 residues. The CDR3 here is CASSDLQGNTEAFF. The CDR3 nucleotides are TGTGCCAGCAGTGACCTACAGGGGAACACTGAAGCTTTCTTT.

This clonotype was seen a handful of times. The V and J genes are TRBV7-2 and TRBJ2-7; possible D gene TRBD2, 6 bases. The germline V gene has CDR1 SGHTA and CDR2 FQGNSA. The CDR3 extends over 15 amino acids. V lost 6 bases to trimming and J lost 0 bases, with 15 bases between them. The CDR3 DNA is TGTGCCAGCAGTTTTCTAGCGCTCAGCTCCTACGAGCAGTACTTC. This translates into CASSFLALSSYEQYF.

The V call is TRBV6-1, the J call TRBJ2-7, with 8 bases that match TRBD1. Germline-derived CDR1 and CDR2 are MNHNS and SASEGT. V shed 3 bases and J 2 bases; nucleotides not matched to a gene: 6. The CDR3 totals 15 residues. The CDR3: CASSDRTGLPYEQYF. In DNA, the CDR3 is TGTGCCAGCAGTGATAGGACAGGGCTACCCTACGAGCAGTACTTC.

This clonotype occurred a few times. The V gene is TRBV20-1, the J gene TRBJ1-2, with 7 nucleotides matching TRBD1. CDR1 and CDR2 (germline): DFQATT, SNEGSKA (reference sequence). V shed 0 bases and J 5 bases; nucleotides not matched to a gene: 12. There are 16 residues in the CDR3. As DNA, the CDR3 is TGCAGTGCTAGAGACCTCCGACAGGGACTACTTTATGGCTACACCTTC. Amino acids: CSARDLRQGLLYGYTF.

J is TRBJ2-5 and V is TRBV28; 9 bases are a match to TRBD2. There are 13 residues in the CDR3. The V and J ends lost 5 bases and 7 bases, in that order; junction bases with no gene match: 5. From germline, CDR1 is MDHEN and CDR2 SYDVKM. The CDR3 protein is CASSILAGATQYF. Here the CDR3 DNA reads TGTGCCAGCAGTATATTAGCGGGGGCGACCCAGTACTTC.

The table lists this clonotype with a few counts. This chain joins TRBV28 and TRBJ1-2, with D unclear. The CDR3 consists of 14 residues. Germline CDR1 MDHEN, CDR2 SYDVKM. V lost 4 bases and J 0 bases, leaving 9 bases between the germline ends. The CDR3 region is CASSWADANYGYTF. CDR3 DNA: TGTGCCAGCAGTTGGGCCGACGCTAACTATGGCTACACCTTC.

The chain combines TRBV6-5 with TRBJ1-5, with TRBD1 identical over 8 bases. The CDR3 is 15 amino acids. Trimming took 7 bases from V and 2 from J; bases not matched to a gene: 7. The germline gives CDR1 MNHEY, CDR2 SVGAGI. CDR3 bases: TGTGCCAGCAAACCGGGACAGGCCGGCAATCAGCCCCAGCATTTT. It encodes CASKPGQAGNQPQHF.

This clonotype was observed a handful of times. This rearrangement joins TRBV7-9 to TRBJ1-1, with a weak D call TRBD1 (6 bases). Trimming removed 2 bases at V and 9 bases at J, with 13 bases between. The CDR3 has 13 amino acids. Germline V lookup: CDR1 SEHNR, CDR2 FQNEAQ (reference sequence). The chain's CDR3 is CASSLSGQGKAFF. As DNA, the CDR3 is TGTGCCAGCAGCTTATCCGGCCAGGGGAAAGCTTTCTTT.

This chain uses TRBV11-2 with TRBJ1-5, with a possible D match to TRBD1 (6 bases). The CDR3 is made up of 15 amino acids. V lost 0 bases, J lost 3 bases, and 9 bases lay in between. CDR1 SGHAT and CDR2 FQNNGV come from the germline V gene. The DNA of the CDR3 is TGTGCCAGCAGCTTAGAGCAGGGGATCAATCAGCCCCAGCATTTT. Translated, it gives CASSLEQGINQPQHF.

CDR3 DNA sequence: TGTGCCAGCAGCTCCCTACCACAGACAGTCAACTATGGCTACACCTTC. Amino acids: CASSSLPQTVNYGYTF. This chain uses TRBV7-2 with TRBJ1-2; the D gene is possibly TRBD1 (5 bases). The CDR3 runs 16 residues. From germline, CDR1 is SGHTA and CDR2 FQGNSA. Trimming stripped 4 bases from V and 2 bases from J, with 17 bases between.

The J gene is TRBJ1-6, the V gene TRBV27; the match to TRBD1 covers 7 bases. Per the germline V gene, CDR1 is MNHEY and CDR2 is SMNVEV (reference sequence). The CDR3 runs to 15 residues. Losses at the gene ends were 7 bases for V and 6 bases for J; bases not matched to a gene: 9. The DNA of the CDR3 is TGTGCCAGCACCTACACAGGGGTGGGTAATTCACCCCTCCACTTT. Translating gives CASTYTGVGNSPLHF.

In the case of this clonotype: A read error is possible here, since a much larger clone lies one base away. V usage is TRBV29-1 and J usage is TRBJ2-5; D might be TRBD1 (5 bases). The germline gives CDR1 SQVTM, CDR2 ANQGSEA. The CDR3 is made up of 13 amino acids. Trimming pared 5 bases from V and 4 bases from J, leaving 14 bases between. The CDR3 nucleotides read TGCAGCGTTCAGCCAGGGAATACAGAGACCCAGTACTTC. It translates to CSVQPGNTETQYF.

This rearrangement joins TRBV30 to TRBJ1-2; the match to TRBD1 covers 10 bases. V lost 2 bases and J lost 3; bases outside the gene matches: 12. Looked up from germline, CDR1 is GTSNPN and CDR2 is SVGIG (reference sequence). CDR3 length: 17 amino acids. Here the CDR3 DNA reads TGTGCCTGGAGTCCTTCCGGGACAGGGGTTTATCACTATGGCTACACCTTC. Its translation: CAWSPSGTGVYHYGYTF.

V gene TRBV6-5 combines with J gene TRBJ1-6, with 11 nucleotides matching TRBD1. Per germline, CDR1 MNHEY and CDR2 SVGAGI. The V and J ends lost 5 bases and 10 bases, in that order; junction bases with no gene match: 7. This CDR3 contains 15 residues. CDR3 bases: TGTGCCAGCAGTCCGGACAGGGGGCTGCTATCACCCCTCCACTTT. Its protein product is CASSPDRGLLSPLHF.

The chain combines TRBV2 with TRBJ2-3; D is ambiguous. The CDR3 consists of 17 residues. Trimming pared 5 bases from V and 0 bases from J, leaving 18 bases between. The germline gives CDR1 SNHLY, CDR2 FYNNEI. CDR3 loop: CASSLKGRDPSTDTQYF. The DNA of the CDR3 is TGTGCCAGCAGTCTAAAAGGACGTGACCCTAGCACAGATACGCAGTATTTT.

Many counts were recorded for this clonotype. The V call is TRBV6-1, the J call TRBJ2-1; a possible D gene is TRBD2 (5 bases). Germline values: CDR1 MNHNS, CDR2 SASEGT. V was pared by 1 base and J by 10 bases, with 17 bases between. This CDR3 comprises 15 residues. CDR3 sequence: CASSEDGIGPREQFF. Written as DNA, the CDR3 is TGTGCCAGCAGTGAAGACGGGATAGGACCGCGAGAGCAGTTCTTC.

The table lists this clonotype with many counts. The rearrangement uses TRBV29-1 and TRBJ2-1; 8 positions agree with TRBD1. The CDR3 has 13 amino acids. V shed 5 bases and J 7 bases; nucleotides not matched to a gene: 7. Per germline, CDR1 SQVTM and CDR2 ANQGSEA. In DNA, the CDR3 is TGCAGCGTTAACACACAGGGGGATAATGAGCAGTTCTTC. Amino acids: CSVNTQGDNEQFF.

This clonotype was seen a handful of times. In DNA, the CDR3 is TGTGCCAGCAGCTTCTGGGAGGACAAAAACATTCAGTACTTC. Amino acids: CASSFWEDKNIQYF. V gene TRBV13 combines with J gene TRBJ2-4, with D perhaps matching TRBD2 (6 bases). Germline values: CDR1 PRHDT, CDR2 FYEKMQ (reference sequence). This CDR3 comprises 14 residues. V lost 3 bases and J 3 bases, leaving 9 bases between the germline ends.

About this clonotype itself: A much larger clone lies one base from this, so it may be a read error. This CDR3 is CSVVARGSSYNEQFF. The CDR3 DNA follows: TGCAGCGTTGTGGCTAGAGGGAGCTCCTACAATGAGCAGTTCTTC. The chain is built from TRBV29-1 and TRBJ2-1; tentative D call: TRBD2 (5 bases). V lost 4 bases to trimming and J lost 0 bases, with 13 bases between them. Germline values: CDR1 SQVTM, CDR2 ANQGSEA. The CDR3 is 15 residues long.

The chain joins TRBV12-3 or TRBV12-4 to TRBJ2-1, with 8 bases that match TRBD2. The V segment lost 8 bases and the J segment 10 bases; nucleotides outside the gene matches: 16. The CDR3 has 15 residues. CDR3 sequence: CASRDRAGASHEQFF. CDR3 DNA: TGTGCCAGCCGGGACCGAGCGGGAGCATCCCACGAGCAGTTCTTC.

This clonotype was recorded many times. The chain uses TRBV11-2 and TRBJ2-1; D remains ambiguous. CDR1 and CDR2 from the germline V gene are SGHAT and FQNNGV. The CDR3 spans 14 residues. V lost 1 base to trimming and J lost 4 bases, with 8 bases between them. The CDR3 reads CASSLGAEYNEQFF. For the CDR3, the DNA is TGTGCCAGCAGCTTAGGGGCAGAATACAATGAGCAGTTCTTC.

The chain links TRBV7-9 to TRBJ2-1; D might be TRBD1 or TRBD2, each matching 6 bases. The germline V gene has CDR1 SEHNR and CDR2 FQNEAQ (reference sequence). V was cut by 5 bases and J by 2 bases, with 28 bases left in between. The CDR3 spans 20 residues. This CDR3 reads CASSPKGGQRQQLAYNEQFF. CDR3 nucleotide sequence: TGTGCCAGCAGCCCAAAGGGGGGACAACGACAACAACTTGCCTACAATGAGCAGTTCTTC.